This T cell receptor beta chain came from a study of blood T cells in healthy people across ages (dated by TCRdb to 2015 to 2017). About the investigation overall: In model experiments, template switching captured about one uniquely barcoded TCR beta cDNA molecule for every two T cells. The donors were divided into four age groups: young (average around 16 years), middle-aged (about 40), aged (approximately 64) and long-lived (82). To avoid experimental bias, donors of different ages were distributed randomly across sequencing lanes. Using deep sequencing normalized with unique cDNA molecular identifiers, the study measured how TCR beta repertoire diversity changes with age. For two donors (one aged 18 to 29 and one aged 80 or older), the study analyzed two additional independent replicas of 1 million unique cDNA reads from the same blood draw.

General conclusions and limits of the study: Observed TCR beta diversity correlated strongly with the percentage of naive T cells measured by flow cytometry. Donor CMV infection status was unknown, potentially confounding age-related changes in expanded clonotypes. Observed TCR beta diversity per million T cells fell roughly linearly with age, and a significant reduction was already apparent by age roughly 40. Conclusive comparison of naive and antigen-experienced compartments was prevented by the profiling of bulk unsorted PBMCs. Estimates of total diversity from one million sequenced T cells were regarded as lower bounds and underestimates. Compared with the aged group, the long-lived group had more naive CD4+ T cells, fewer expanded clones and increased TCR diversity, a pattern suggesting age selection.

Of note for this clonotype: The antigen it binds to is not known. The input lacks base qualities; no much larger clone sits a single base away.

Donors were 40 or so systemically healthy Caucasian individuals from Russia aged roughly 6 to 95 years. Ten milliliters of peripheral blood were collected from each donor into EDTA-treated Vacutainer tubes. Ficoll-Paque density-gradient centrifugation was used to isolate PBMCs, with at least 7 million obtained per sample. Trizol reagent was used to extract total RNA from PBMCs, with at least 5.5 micrograms per sample. Naive CD45RAhigh/CD27high T cell percentages were measured by flow cytometry on a PBMC aliquot from every donor. The method was 5' RACE. The reads were generated on an Illumina HiSeq 2500. A second PCR of roughly 7 to 11 cycles was performed with a sample-barcoded 5' primer and a J-beta primer mix. A template-switch 5' adaptor carrying 12 random nucleotides introduced a unique molecular identifier onto each TCR beta cDNA molecule. Each sample yielded at least 3 million CDR3-containing paired-end reads. The Mint cDNA synthesis kit, primed by a TRBC-specific oligonucleotide, was used to synthesize first-strand cDNA from all RNA. Following uracil-DNA glycosylase treatment, all cDNA underwent a first 18-cycle PCR with the universal primers M1SS and BC2_uni_R. In the authors' own workflow: For normalization, 1 million high-quality reads were randomly selected from each sample, with every read carrying a distinct molecular identifier. Instead of being binned into consensus sequences, reads that shared molecular identifiers were thrown out. MiTCR, set to a Q25 quality threshold and the strictest error-elimination algorithm, was used for CDR3 identification, clonotype clustering and error correction. A nonparametric unseen species model with Euler transformation was used to estimate lower-bound total TCR beta diversity. TCRdb trimmed public reads at Q25 via fastp, called clones via MiXCR and kept in-frame beta chains. Every CDR3 protein is listed once, alongside the most common genes and DNA of its rows. For this entry, the V and J calls and clone size follow TCRdb and not the study's own pipeline. The sample yields over 1,200,000 distinct CDR3 sequences; roughly 60% were counted once. The top ten clones comprise over 6.5% of the sample.

Ends trimmed: V by 2 bases, J by 5 bases; bases unmatched to a gene: 6. The CDR3 has 16 amino acids, counting the end cysteine and phenylalanine. The only DNA kept is the CDR3, 48 bases in frame from the first base. CDR1 MNHEY and CDR2 SVGEGT are derived from the germline V gene. Recombination connected TRBV6-2 or TRBV6-3 to TRBJ2-3; 11 central nucleotides agree with TRBD2. The clonotype was recovered from a man between 18 and 29 years old in good health. Sequencing input: blood. For the CDR3, the sequence is CASSYLTSGDVDTQYF. The sequence in DNA is TGTGCCAGCAGTTACCTGACTAGCGGGGACGTAGATACGCAGTATTTT.